This TCR beta chain was sequenced during a study of PD-1 blockade in mismatch repair-deficient tumors. Turning to the study itself: Patients had roughly twelve mismatch repair-deficient cancer types, all previously treated and progressing. Study findings and constraints: Tumor-resident clones, often undetectable pretreatment in blood, expanded then contracted after pembrolizumab.

TCRdb keeps only in-frame clones here, not all; method: immunoSEQ multiplex PCR. The table shows under 150,000 clones, with about 88% occurring only once. PCR or immunohistochemistry showed mismatch repair deficiency in every enrolled patient. Of note for this clone: As yet, its antigen is unknown.

The sample in question was peripheral blood, obtained 44 weeks after starting pembrolizumab. The sequence was obtained from an adult with mismatch repair-deficient cancer.

The CDR3 spells CASSYGGPGELFF. The CDR3 DNA sequence: TGTGCCAGCAGTTACGGGGGGCCCGGGGAGCTGTTTTTT. The V gene is TRBV6-5, the J gene TRBJ2-2; D may correspond to TRBD1 or TRBD2 (6 bases each). This CDR3 comprises 13 residues. Germline V CDR1 and CDR2: MNHEY, SVGAGI. The germline V and J ends were trimmed by 2 bases and 6 bases, with 7 bases remaining between them.